These 30 T cell receptor beta chains were sequenced from one sample in a study of neurological immune-mediated disorders. TCRdb re-called the 5' RACE reads through MiXCR, storing one row per CDR3 protein. The repertoire holds tens of thousands of distinct CDR3 sequences, with roughly 4.8% as singletons. The sample comprised PBMCs. Receptor source: a man between 25 and 39 years old with multiple sclerosis.

Many counts were recorded for this clonotype. The rearrangement joins TRBV5-1 to TRBJ1-1; 7 nucleotides line up with TRBD1. CDR3 size: 14 residues. Germline V gives CDR1 SGHRS, CDR2 YFSETQ. V lost 4 bases to trimming and J lost 4 bases; unmatched junction nucleotides: 7. The DNA for the CDR3 is TGCGCCAGCAGCCCGGGACAGCCCCTCACTGAAGCTTTCTTT. Its translation: CASSPGQPLTEAFF. The full variable domain, its missing parts supplied by reference TRBV5-1 and TRBJ1-1, is KAGVTQTPRYLIKTRGQQVTLSCSPISGHRSVSWYQQTPGQGLQFLFEYFSETQRNKGNFPGRFSGRQFSNSRSEMNVSTLELGDSALYLCASSPGQPLTEAFFGQGTRLTVV.

This clonotype has a count of ten or more. This chain links TRBV5-1 with TRBJ1-4, with no clear D. The CDR3 totals 14 residues. Germline V gene sequence: CDR1 SGHRS, CDR2 YFSETQ. Trimming shortened V by 0 bases and J by 6 bases, and 9 bases separated the two germline ends. CDR3 bases: TGCGCCAGCAGCTTGGGCGGGTTTGATGAAAAACTGTTTTTT. Translating it yields CASSLGGFDEKLFF. The full variable domain, in which reference TRBV5-1 and TRBJ1-4 provide the parts outside the CDR3, is KAGVTQTPRYLIKTRGQQVTLSCSPISGHRSVSWYQQTPGQGLQFLFEYFSETQRNKGNFPGRFSGRQFSNSRSEMNVSTLELGDSALYLCASSLGGFDEKLFFGSGTQLSVL.

The sample holds many counts of this clonotype. V is TRBV5-1 and J is TRBJ1-1; 7 nucleotides align to TRBD1. This CDR3 has 13 amino acids. V was pared by 4 bases and J by 8 bases, with 8 bases of the junction left unmatched. CDR1 and CDR2 from the germline V gene are SGHRS and YFSETQ. The CDR3 here is CASSQEDRPEAFF. CDR3 coding DNA: TGCGCCAGCAGCCAGGAGGACAGGCCAGAAGCTTTCTTT.

This clonotype occurred many times. The chain has TRBV15 and TRBJ1-5; tentatively, D is TRBD1 (6 bases). Between the trimmed V and J ends, which lost 4 bases and 2 bases, there was a span of 12 bases. CDR1 is LNHNV, CDR2 YYDKDF, per germline (reference sequence). The CDR3 totals 15 residues. Written as DNA, the CDR3 is TGTGCCACCAGCACAATGGGACAACGCAATCAGCCCCAGCATTTT. Translation gives CATSTMGQRNQPQHF.

This clonotype occurred many times. J is TRBJ2-1 and V is TRBV10-3; the D gene is possibly TRBD1 (5 bases). Trimming left V 2 bases short and J 6 bases short, with 14 bases between. The CDR3 totals 15 residues. Germline CDR1 and CDR2: ENHRY and SYGVKD. CDR3 nucleotides: TGTGCCATCAGTGAGCCTCTGAAGGGGTTCAATGAGCAGTTCTTC. It codes for CAISEPLKGFNEQFF.

This clonotype was observed many times. The chain is built from TRBV5-1 and TRBJ1-4; D might be TRBD1 (6 bases). Trimming removed 4 bases at V and 7 bases at J, with 26 bases between. Germline CDR1 SGHRS, CDR2 YFSETQ. This CDR3 is 18 amino acids long. CDR3 nucleotide sequence: TGCGCCAGCAGCGCCGGACACGGCTACCTAGGGGGTGGTGAAAAACTGTTTTTT. Its protein product is CASSAGHGYLGGGEKLFF.

This clonotype was recorded many times. The chain is built from TRBV4-1 and TRBJ1-3, with D unclear. Trimming left V 6 bases short and J 0 bases short, with 18 bases between. CDR1 is MGHRA, CDR2 YSYEKL, per germline. This CDR3 is 17 amino acids long. The CDR3 region is CASRPTMKGSSGNTIYF. The CDR3 DNA follows: TGCGCCAGCAGGCCGACAATGAAGGGTTCCTCTGGAAACACCATATATTTT.

This clonotype was seen at least ten times. The V and J genes are TRBV9 and TRBJ1-3; D is uncertain. CDR1 and CDR2 from the germline V gene are SGDLS and YYNGEE. This CDR3 comprises 16 residues. Trimming removed 3 bases from V and 4 bases from J, with 17 bases in between. CDR3 DNA sequence: TGTGCCAGCAGCGCTGGGTTACCTTTAGCCGGAAACACCATATATTTT. Translation: CASSAGLPLAGNTIYF.

There are many counts of this clonotype. V gene TRBV10-3 combines with J gene TRBJ2-5, with TRBD2 matching 11 bases. With V trimmed by 3 bases and J by 4 bases, 1 base remained unmatched. The CDR3 loop spans 14 amino acids. The V gene's germline CDR1 is ENHRY and CDR2 SYGVKD. The CDR3 DNA reads as TGTGCCATCAGTGATACTAGCGGGAGAGAGACCCAGTACTTC. It specifies CAISDTSGRETQYF.

This clonotype was seen at least ten times. V and J are TRBV7-9 and TRBJ2-2, with D hard to call. Germline loops: CDR1 SEHNR, CDR2 FQNEAQ (reference sequence). This CDR3 region has 13 residues. V was cut by 5 bases and J by 4 bases, with 8 bases left in between. CDR3 in DNA: TGTGCCAGCAGCGACTGGAGCACCGGGGAGCTGTTTTTT. Amino acid sequence: CASSDWSTGELFF.

This clonotype was seen repeatedly, ten times or more. This chain joins TRBV7-9 and TRBJ1-2; 12 nucleotides match TRBD1. Per germline, CDR1 SEHNR and CDR2 FQNEAQ (reference sequence). This CDR3 has 15 amino acids. J lost 5 bases, V lost 5 bases, and 6 bases had no gene match. The CDR3 region is CASSLGTGGLYGYTF. CDR3 coding DNA: TGTGCCAGCAGCCTGGGGACAGGGGGCTTGTATGGCTACACCTTC.

This clonotype has at least ten counts. The V call is TRBV5-1, the J call TRBJ1-1; D may be TRBD1 (6 bases). This CDR3 has 17 amino acids. Germline CDR1 reads SGHRS; CDR2 reads YFSETQ. V was clipped by 1 base and J by 3 bases, with 19 bases between them. Written as DNA, the CDR3 is TGCGCCAGCAGCTTGCCTTCGGGGGGCGCCCAAGACACTGAAGCTTTCTTT. It encodes CASSLPSGGAQDTEAFF. Full variable domain (remainder filled in from reference TRBV5-1 and TRBJ1-1): KAGVTQTPRYLIKTRGQQVTLSCSPISGHRSVSWYQQTPGQGLQFLFEYFSETQRNKGNFPGRFSGRQFSNSRSEMNVSTLELGDSALYLCASSLPSGGAQDTEAFFGQGTRLTVV.

This clonotype was recorded many times. The chain links TRBV20-1 to TRBJ1-1, with a tentative D call TRBD1 (5 bases). This CDR3 is built from 14 residues. Between the trimmed V and J ends, which lost 0 bases and 11 bases, there was a span of 19 bases. Germline CDR1 is DFQATT and CDR2 is SNEGSKA (reference sequence). CDR3 sequence reads: CSARDFPRDRAAFF. The CDR3 nucleotides are TGCAGTGCTAGAGATTTCCCTCGGGACCGCGCGGCTTTCTTT.

The gene calls are TRBV5-1 and TRBJ1-1; weak D call: TRBD1 (5 bases). The CDR3 is made up of 14 amino acids. V was shortened by 5 bases and J by 3 bases, with 14 bases between the two germline ends. The V gene's germline CDR1 is SGHRS and CDR2 YFSETQ. The chain's CDR3 is CASSSQGFDTEAFF. For the CDR3, the DNA is TGCGCCAGCAGTTCCCAGGGTTTCGACACTGAAGCTTTCTTT.

This clonotype was counted many times. One end of the junction is discordant with germline, which a read error may explain. J is TRBJ1-5 and V is TRBV12-3 or TRBV12-4; no firm D call. The CDR3 is 14 residues long. The CDR3 DNA is TGTGCCAGCAGTTTATCGCCAGCAAATCAGCCCCAGAATTTT. Translation gives CASSLSPANQPQNF.

This clonotype was counted a few times. The chain couples TRBV5-1 to TRBJ1-1; a weak D match, TRBD1 (6 bases). Looked up from germline, CDR1 is SGHRS and CDR2 is YFSETQ. The V end was cut by 6 bases, the J end by 4 bases, with 19 bases between. This CDR3 has 15 amino acids. The CDR3 loop reads CASTRTGGPATEAFF. The CDR3 DNA follows: TGCGCCAGCACCCGAACTGGGGGGCCTGCCACTGAAGCTTTCTTT.

In this sample, this clonotype turned up many times. The CDR3: CASLPVGGFTDTQYF. The CDR3 bases are TGCGCCAGCCTACCAGTTGGGGGTTTCACAGATACGCAGTATTTT. The rearrangement links TRBV5-1 to TRBJ2-3; D could derive from TRBD1 or TRBD2 (5 bases each). V was shortened by 7 bases and J by 2 bases, with 17 bases between the two germline ends. Germline assignment: CDR1 SGHRS and CDR2 YFSETQ. This CDR3 is built from 15 residues.

In this sample, this clonotype turned up a few times. A read error may produce the germline difference seen at one junction end. This sequence joins TRBV5-6 and TRBJ1-5, with 11 nucleotides matching TRBD1. The CDR3 contains 16 residues. Germline-derived CDR1 and CDR2 are SGHDT and YYEEEE. The CDR3 region is CASSLLGTGGNQPQNF. As DNA, the CDR3 is TGTGCCAGCAGCCTACTCGGGACAGGGGGGAATCAGCCCCAGAATTTT.

The chain links TRBV5-1 to TRBJ2-1, with TRBD2 matching over 7 bases. Looked up from germline, CDR1 is SGHRS and CDR2 is YFSETQ. Unmatched junction bases numbered 3, after V lost 0 bases and J lost 9 bases. This CDR3 is built from 13 residues. The CDR3 region is CASSLAREGEQFF. As DNA, the CDR3 is TGCGCCAGCAGCTTGGCCAGGGAGGGTGAGCAGTTCTTC.

The sample holds many counts of this clonotype. The chain is built from TRBV6-6 and TRBJ1-6, with 9 bases identical to TRBD1. The CDR3 has 14 amino acids. Germline CDR1 and CDR2: MNHNY and SVGAGI (reference sequence). V was pared by 7 bases and J by 6 bases, with 4 bases of the junction left unmatched. The CDR3 sequence is CASTWTGANSPLHF. For the CDR3, the DNA is TGTGCCAGCACCTGGACAGGGGCTAATTCACCCCTCCACTTT.

At least ten counts were recorded for this clonotype. Written as DNA, the CDR3 is TGCGCCAGCAGCTTAATTACAGGTAGTAACAATGAGCAGTTCTTC. It codes for CASSLITGSNNEQFF. The rearrangement joins TRBV5-1 to TRBJ2-1, with a weak D call TRBD1 (5 bases). With 2 bases removed from V and 5 bases from J, the gap between germline ends came to 14 bases. Germline V gene data show CDR1 as SGHRS and CDR2 as YFSETQ. The CDR3 is 15 amino acids.

Only a few counts were recorded for this clonotype. The gene calls are TRBV27 and TRBJ1-1; D gene unclear. CDR1 is MNHEY and CDR2 is SMNVEV in the germline V gene (reference sequence). This CDR3 is 15 amino acids long. V shed 7 bases and J shed 1 base, with 16 bases lying between them. The CDR3 DNA is TGTGCCAGCAAGAATCGGGGAATCGGGAACACTGAAGCTTTCTTT. This codes for CASKNRGIGNTEAFF.

This clonotype has a count of ten or more. The CDR3: CAISEAEDILLAKNIQYF. The CDR3 nucleotides read TGTGCCATCAGTGAGGCCGAGGACATCCTTCTAGCCAAAAACATTCAGTACTTC. The V and J genes are TRBV10-3 and TRBJ2-4; D may be TRBD1 (5 bases). The CDR3 loop spans 18 amino acids. Per germline, CDR1 ENHRY and CDR2 SYGVKD. V lost 2 bases, J lost 0 bases, and 17 bases lay in between.

This clonotype was recorded once. An end of the junction does not agree with germline; a read error may underlie this. The chain links TRBV12-3 or TRBV12-4 to TRBJ1-2; D may be TRBD1 (5 bases). The CDR3 contains 15 residues. For the CDR3, the DNA is TGTGCCAGCAGTTTCAGGGTTTTGTCTAACTATGGCTACATCTTC. It yields the protein CASSFRVLSNYGYIF.

The genes are TRBV12-3 or TRBV12-4 and TRBJ2-2; 10 nucleotides align to TRBD1. This CDR3 is 16 amino acids long. J was trimmed by 4 bases and V by 5 bases; bases with no gene match: 7. The DNA for the CDR3 is TGTGCCAGCAGTGCCGGGACAGGGGTCCCCACCGGGGAGCTGTTTTTT. It yields the protein CASSAGTGVPTGELFF.

At least ten counts were recorded for this clonotype. The chain couples TRBV27 to TRBJ2-5; the D is unclear. Germline V CDR1 and CDR2: MNHEY, SMNVEV (reference sequence). This CDR3 is built from 15 residues. The V gene lost 6 bases and the J gene lost 4 bases, with 18 bases spanning the gap. CDR3 DNA: TGTGCCAGCAGATTACAATCGGCTTTTGCAGAGACCCAGTACTTC. Its translation: CASRLQSAFAETQYF.

This clonotype was seen many times. The gene calls are TRBV5-1 and TRBJ1-1; TRBD1 might be the D (5 bases). The CDR3 totals 13 residues. Looked up from germline, CDR1 is SGHRS and CDR2 is YFSETQ. V lost 4 bases and J lost 3, with 10 bases in between. CDR3 in amino acids: CASSPGRDTEAFF. The CDR3 DNA sequence: TGCGCCAGCAGCCCGGGACGGGACACTGAAGCTTTCTTT.

This clonotype was counted only a few times. A much more abundant neighbour one base away suggests this may be a read error. The rearrangement links TRBV20-1 to TRBJ1-1; D gene ambiguous. V was pared by 0 bases and J by 3 bases, with 11 bases between. CDR3 length equals 14 residues. The V gene's germline CDR1 is DFQATT and CDR2 SNEGSKA (reference sequence). Here the CDR3 DNA reads TGCAGTGCTAGAGACCAAAAGGGCTACACTGAAGCTTTCTTT. Protein sequence: CSARDQKGYTEAFF.

This clonotype was found many times. The chain combines TRBV20-1 with TRBJ2-7; the D gene is possibly TRBD2 (5 bases). Germline values: CDR1 DFQATT, CDR2 SNEGSKA (reference sequence). V dropped 0 bases and J dropped 0 bases, with 9 bases sitting between them. This CDR3 is 14 amino acids long. The chain's CDR3 is CSARDLRDSYEQYF. DNA for the CDR3: TGCAGTGCTAGAGATCTTCGGGACTCCTACGAGCAGTACTTC.

This clonotype was counted many times. V gene TRBV5-1 combines with J gene TRBJ2-7; 9 nucleotides align to TRBD1. CDR3 size: 14 residues. Germline V gene lookup returns CDR1 SGHRS and CDR2 YFSETQ. J lost 3 bases, V lost 1 base, and 2 bases had no gene match. CDR3 sequence reads: CASSLSGQGYEQYF. The CDR3 region has the DNA TGCGCCAGCAGCTTGTCGGGACAGGGCTACGAGCAGTACTTC.